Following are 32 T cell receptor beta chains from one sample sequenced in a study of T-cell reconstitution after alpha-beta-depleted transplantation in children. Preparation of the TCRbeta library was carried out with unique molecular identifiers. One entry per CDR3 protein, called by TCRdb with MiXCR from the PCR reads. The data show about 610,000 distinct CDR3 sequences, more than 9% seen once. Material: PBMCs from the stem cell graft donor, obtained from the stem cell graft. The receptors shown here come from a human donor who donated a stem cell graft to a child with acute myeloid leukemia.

For the CDR3, the DNA is TGCAGTCATAGGGGGGCTAATGAAGAGCAGTACTTC. Translated, it gives CSHRGANEEQYF. V and J are TRBV20-1 and TRBJ2-7; D may be TRBD1 or TRBD2 (6 bases each). This CDR3 contains 12 residues. Trimming cost V 8 bases and J 7 bases, with 18 bases left between them. Germline CDR1 is DFQATT and CDR2 is SNEGSKA (reference sequence).

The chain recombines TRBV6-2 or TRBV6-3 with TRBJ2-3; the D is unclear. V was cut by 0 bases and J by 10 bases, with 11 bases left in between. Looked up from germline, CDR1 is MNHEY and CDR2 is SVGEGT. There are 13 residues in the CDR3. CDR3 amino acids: CASSYSQIRAQYF. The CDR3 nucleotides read TGTGCCAGCAGTTACTCCCAGATTAGGGCGCAGTATTTT.

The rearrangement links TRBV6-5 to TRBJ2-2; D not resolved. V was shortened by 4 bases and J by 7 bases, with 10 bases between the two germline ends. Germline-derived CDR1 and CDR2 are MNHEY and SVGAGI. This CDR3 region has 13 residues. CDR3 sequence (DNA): TGTGCCAGCAGTTCGCTAATTGGCGGGGAGCTGTTTTTT. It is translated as CASSSLIGGELFF.

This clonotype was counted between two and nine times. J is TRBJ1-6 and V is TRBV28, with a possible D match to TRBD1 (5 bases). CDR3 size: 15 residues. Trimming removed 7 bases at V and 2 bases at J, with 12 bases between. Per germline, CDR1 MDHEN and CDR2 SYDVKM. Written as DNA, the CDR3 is TGTGCCAGCAACAAAGACAGTGCCTATAATTCACCCCTCCACTTT. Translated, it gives CASNKDSAYNSPLHF.

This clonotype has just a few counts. DNA of the CDR3: TGTGCCAGCAGTGAGATGGGCAGTAGCACAGATACGCAGTATTTT. This gives the protein CASSEMGSSTDTQYF. The genes are TRBV6-4 and TRBJ2-3; D not certain. CDR3 length: 15 amino acids. Trimming removed 3 bases from V and 0 bases from J, with 10 bases in between. CDR1 is MRHNA, CDR2 SNTAGT, per germline.

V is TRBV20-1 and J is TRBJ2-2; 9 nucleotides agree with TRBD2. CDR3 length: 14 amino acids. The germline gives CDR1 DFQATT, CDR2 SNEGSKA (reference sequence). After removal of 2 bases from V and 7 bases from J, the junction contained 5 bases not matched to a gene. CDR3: CSARRTSADGELFF. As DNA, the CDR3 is TGCAGTGCTAGAAGGACTAGCGCCGACGGGGAGCTGTTTTTT.

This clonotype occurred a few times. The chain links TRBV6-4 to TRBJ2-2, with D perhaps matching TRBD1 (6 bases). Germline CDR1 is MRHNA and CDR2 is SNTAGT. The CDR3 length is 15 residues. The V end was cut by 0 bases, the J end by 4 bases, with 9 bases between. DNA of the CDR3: TGTGCCAGCAGTGACTCAGGGGGACGCACCGGGGAGCTGTTTTTT. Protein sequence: CASSDSGGRTGELFF.

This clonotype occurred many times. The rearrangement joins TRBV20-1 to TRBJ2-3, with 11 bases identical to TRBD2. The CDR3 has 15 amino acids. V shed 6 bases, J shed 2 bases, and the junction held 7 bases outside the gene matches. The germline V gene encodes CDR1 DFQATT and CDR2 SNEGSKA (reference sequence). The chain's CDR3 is CSAAGLAVLTDTQYF. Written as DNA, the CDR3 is TGCAGTGCGGCGGGACTAGCGGTCCTCACAGATACGCAGTATTTT.

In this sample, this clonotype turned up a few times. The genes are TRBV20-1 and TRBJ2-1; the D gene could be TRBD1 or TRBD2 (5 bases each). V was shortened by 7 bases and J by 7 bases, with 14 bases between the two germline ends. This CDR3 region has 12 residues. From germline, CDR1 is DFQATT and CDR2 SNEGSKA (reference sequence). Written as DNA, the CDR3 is TGCAGTGTTGGGGGAGTCTTGAATGAGCAGTTCTTC. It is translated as CSVGGVLNEQFF.

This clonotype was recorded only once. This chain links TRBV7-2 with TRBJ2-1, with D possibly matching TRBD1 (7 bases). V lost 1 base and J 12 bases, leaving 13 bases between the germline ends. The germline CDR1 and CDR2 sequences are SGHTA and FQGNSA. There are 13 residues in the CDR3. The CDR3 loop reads CASSLEIRGVQFF. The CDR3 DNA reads TGTGCCAGCAGCTTAGAAATCAGGGGGGTGCAGTTCTTC.

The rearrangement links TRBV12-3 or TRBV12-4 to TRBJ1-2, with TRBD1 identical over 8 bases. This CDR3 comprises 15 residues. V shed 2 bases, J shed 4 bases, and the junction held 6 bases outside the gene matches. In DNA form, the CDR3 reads TGTGCCAGCAGTTTATCGCAGGGGGCGTCCTATGGCTACACCTTC. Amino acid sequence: CASSLSQGASYGYTF.

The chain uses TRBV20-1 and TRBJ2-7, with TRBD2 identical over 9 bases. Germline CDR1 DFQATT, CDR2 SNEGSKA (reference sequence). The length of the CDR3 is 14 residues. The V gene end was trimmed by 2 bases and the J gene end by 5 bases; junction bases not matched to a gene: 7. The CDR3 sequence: CSARPLAGEDEQYF. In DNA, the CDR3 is TGCAGTGCTAGACCTTTAGCGGGAGAGGACGAGCAGTACTTC.

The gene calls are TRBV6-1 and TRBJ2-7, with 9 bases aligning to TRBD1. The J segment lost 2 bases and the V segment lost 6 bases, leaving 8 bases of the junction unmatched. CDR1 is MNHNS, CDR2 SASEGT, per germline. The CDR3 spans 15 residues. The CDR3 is CASSDSGTGTYEQYF. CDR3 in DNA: TGTGCCAGCAGCGATTCCGGGACAGGGACCTACGAGCAGTACTTC.

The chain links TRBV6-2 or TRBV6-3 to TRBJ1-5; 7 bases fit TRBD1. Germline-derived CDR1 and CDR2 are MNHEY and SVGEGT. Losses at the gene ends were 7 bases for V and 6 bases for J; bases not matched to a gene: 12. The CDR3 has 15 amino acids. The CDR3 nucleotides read TGTGCCAGCACCTCACAGGGGCGGGTCGGTCAGCCCCAGCATTTT. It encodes CASTSQGRVGQPQHF.

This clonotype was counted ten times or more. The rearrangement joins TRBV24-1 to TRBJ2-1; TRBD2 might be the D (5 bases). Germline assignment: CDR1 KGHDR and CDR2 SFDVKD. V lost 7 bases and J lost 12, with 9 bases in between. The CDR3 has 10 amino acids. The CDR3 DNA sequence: TGTGCCACCAGGGAGGATCTGCAGTTCTTC. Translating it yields CATREDLQFF.

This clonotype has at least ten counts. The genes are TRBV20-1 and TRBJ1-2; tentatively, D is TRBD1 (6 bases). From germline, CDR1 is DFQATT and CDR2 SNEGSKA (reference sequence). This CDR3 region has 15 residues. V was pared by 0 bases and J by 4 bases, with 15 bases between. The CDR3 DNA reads TGCAGTGCTAGAGATCTTACCACAGGGAGCTATGGCTACACCTTC. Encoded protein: CSARDLTTGSYGYTF.

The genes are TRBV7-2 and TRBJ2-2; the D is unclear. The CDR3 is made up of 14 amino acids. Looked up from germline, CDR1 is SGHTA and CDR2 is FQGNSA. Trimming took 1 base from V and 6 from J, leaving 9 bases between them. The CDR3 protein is CASSLGQLSGELFF. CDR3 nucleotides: TGTGCCAGCAGCTTAGGACAACTCTCCGGGGAGCTGTTTTTT.

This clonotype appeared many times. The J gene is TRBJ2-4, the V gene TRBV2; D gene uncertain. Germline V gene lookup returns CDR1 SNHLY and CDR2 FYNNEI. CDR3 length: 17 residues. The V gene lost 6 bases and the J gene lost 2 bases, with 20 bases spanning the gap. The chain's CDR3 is CASRVRNEMGSKNIQYF. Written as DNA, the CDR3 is TGTGCCAGCAGGGTGCGGAATGAGATGGGTTCCAAAAACATTCAGTACTTC.

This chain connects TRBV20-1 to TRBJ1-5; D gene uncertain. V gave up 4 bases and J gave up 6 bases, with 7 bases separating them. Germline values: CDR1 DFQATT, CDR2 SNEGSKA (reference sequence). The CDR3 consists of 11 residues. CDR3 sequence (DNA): TGCAGTGCTAAGAGCGGTCAGCCCCAGCATTTT. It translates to CSAKSGQPQHF.

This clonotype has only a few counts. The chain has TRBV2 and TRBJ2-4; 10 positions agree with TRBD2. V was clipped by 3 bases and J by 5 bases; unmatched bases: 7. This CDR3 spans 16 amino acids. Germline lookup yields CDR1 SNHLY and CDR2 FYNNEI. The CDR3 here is CASSDVTSGNENIQYF. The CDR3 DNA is TGTGCCAGCAGTGACGTTACTAGCGGGAATGAAAACATTCAGTACTTC.

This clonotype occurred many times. The CDR3 loop reads CASTDTGDGTEAFF. The CDR3 DNA is TGTGCCAGCACCGATACAGGGGACGGCACTGAAGCTTTCTTT. This chain joins TRBV6-5 and TRBJ1-1; 7 bases line up with TRBD1. Germline CDR1 reads MNHEY; CDR2 reads SVGAGI. This CDR3 is built from 14 residues. The junction had 9 bases not matched to a gene; V was cut back by 7 bases and J by 4 bases.

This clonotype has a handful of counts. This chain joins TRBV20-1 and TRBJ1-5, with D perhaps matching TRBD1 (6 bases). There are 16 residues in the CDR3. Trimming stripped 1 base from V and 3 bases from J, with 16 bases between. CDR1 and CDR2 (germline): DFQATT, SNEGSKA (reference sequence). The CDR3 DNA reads TGCAGTGCTAGAGTCACAGGGCGGGTTACCAATCAGCCCCAGCATTTT. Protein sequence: CSARVTGRVTNQPQHF.

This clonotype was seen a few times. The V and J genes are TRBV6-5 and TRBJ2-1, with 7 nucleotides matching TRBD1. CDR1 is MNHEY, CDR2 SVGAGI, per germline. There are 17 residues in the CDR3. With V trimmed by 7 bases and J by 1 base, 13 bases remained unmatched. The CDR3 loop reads CASISQLGGGSYNEQFF. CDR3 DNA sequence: TGTGCCAGCATTTCACAGCTAGGGGGCGGTTCCTACAATGAGCAGTTCTTC.

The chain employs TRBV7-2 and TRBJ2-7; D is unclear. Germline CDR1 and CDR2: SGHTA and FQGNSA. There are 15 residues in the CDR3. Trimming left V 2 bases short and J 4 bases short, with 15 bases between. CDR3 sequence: CASSLLLGPAYEQYF. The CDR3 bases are TGTGCCAGCAGCTTATTACTGGGCCCCGCTTACGAGCAGTACTTC.

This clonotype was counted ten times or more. The CDR3 reads CSVEVLAVNSYNEQFF. CDR3 DNA: TGCAGCGTTGAAGTTCTAGCTGTGAACTCCTACAATGAGCAGTTCTTC. The chain joins TRBV29-1 to TRBJ2-1; perhaps TRBD2 as D (5 bases). This CDR3 comprises 16 residues. CDR1 is SQVTM and CDR2 is ANQGSEA in the germline V gene. The germline V and J ends were trimmed by 1 base and 0 bases, with 13 bases remaining between them.

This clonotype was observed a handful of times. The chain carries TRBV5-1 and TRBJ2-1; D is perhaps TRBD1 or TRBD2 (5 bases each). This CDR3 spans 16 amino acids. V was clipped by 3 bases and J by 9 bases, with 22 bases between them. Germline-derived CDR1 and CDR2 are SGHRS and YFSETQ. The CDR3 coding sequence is TGCGCCAGCAGCTCCCGGCTCGCTAGTATTGGGGGTGAGCAGTTCTTC. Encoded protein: CASSSRLASIGGEQFF.

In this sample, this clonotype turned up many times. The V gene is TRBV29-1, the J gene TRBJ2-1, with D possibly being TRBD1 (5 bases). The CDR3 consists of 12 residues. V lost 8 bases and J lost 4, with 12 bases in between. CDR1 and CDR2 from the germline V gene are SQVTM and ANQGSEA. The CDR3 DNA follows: TGCAGCCATGGGGCAGGGTACAATGAGCAGTTCTTC. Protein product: CSHGAGYNEQFF.

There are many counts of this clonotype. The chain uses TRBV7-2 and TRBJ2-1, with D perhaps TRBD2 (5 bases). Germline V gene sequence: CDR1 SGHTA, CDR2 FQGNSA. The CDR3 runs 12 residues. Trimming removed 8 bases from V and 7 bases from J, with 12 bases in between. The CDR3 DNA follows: TGTGCCAGCGTAGCGAATAAGAATGAGCAGTTCTTC. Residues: CASVANKNEQFF.

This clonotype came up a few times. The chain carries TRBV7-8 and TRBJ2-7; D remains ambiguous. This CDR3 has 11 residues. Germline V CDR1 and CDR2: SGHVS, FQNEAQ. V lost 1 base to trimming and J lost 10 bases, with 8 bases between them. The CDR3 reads CASSLEAVQYF. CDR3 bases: TGTGCCAGCAGCTTAGAAGCAGTACAGTACTTC. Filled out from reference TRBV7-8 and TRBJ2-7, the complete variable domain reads GAGVSQSPRYKVAKRGQDVALRCDPISGHVSLFWYQQALGQGPEFLTYFQNEAQLDKSGLPSDRFFAERPEGSVSTLKIQRTQQEDSAVYLCASSLEAVQYFGPGTRLTVT.

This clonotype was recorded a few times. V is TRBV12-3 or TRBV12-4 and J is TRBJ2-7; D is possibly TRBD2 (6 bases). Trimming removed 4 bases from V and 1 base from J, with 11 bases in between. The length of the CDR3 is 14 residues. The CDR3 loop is CASSWGVLSYEQYF. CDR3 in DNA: TGTGCCAGCAGTTGGGGGGTTTTATCCTACGAGCAGTACTTC.

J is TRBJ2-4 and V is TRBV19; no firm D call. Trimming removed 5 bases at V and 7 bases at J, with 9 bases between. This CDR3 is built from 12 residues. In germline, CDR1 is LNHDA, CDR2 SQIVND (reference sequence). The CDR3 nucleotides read TGTGCCAGTAGTTTGGGGTGGAACATTCAGTACTTC. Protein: CASSLGWNIQYF.

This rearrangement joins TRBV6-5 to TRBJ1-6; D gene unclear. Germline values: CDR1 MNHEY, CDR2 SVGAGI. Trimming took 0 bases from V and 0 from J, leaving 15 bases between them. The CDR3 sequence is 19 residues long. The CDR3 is CASSYSYGSVSSYNSPLHF. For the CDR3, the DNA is TGTGCCAGCAGTTACTCGTACGGGTCGGTCAGCTCCTATAATTCACCCCTCCACTTT.